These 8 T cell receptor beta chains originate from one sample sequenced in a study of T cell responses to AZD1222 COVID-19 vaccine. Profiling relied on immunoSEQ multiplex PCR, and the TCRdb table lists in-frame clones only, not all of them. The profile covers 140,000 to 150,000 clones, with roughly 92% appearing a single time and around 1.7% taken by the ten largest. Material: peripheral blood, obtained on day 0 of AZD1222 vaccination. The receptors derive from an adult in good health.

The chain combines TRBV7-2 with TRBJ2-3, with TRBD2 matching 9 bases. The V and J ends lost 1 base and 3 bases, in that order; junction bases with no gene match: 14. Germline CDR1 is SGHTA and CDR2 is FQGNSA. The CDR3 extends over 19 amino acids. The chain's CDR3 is CASSLVFSGRLLGTDTQYF. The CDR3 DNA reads TGTGCCAGCAGCTTAGTGTTTAGCGGGAGACTTTTAGGTACAGATACGCAGTATTTT.

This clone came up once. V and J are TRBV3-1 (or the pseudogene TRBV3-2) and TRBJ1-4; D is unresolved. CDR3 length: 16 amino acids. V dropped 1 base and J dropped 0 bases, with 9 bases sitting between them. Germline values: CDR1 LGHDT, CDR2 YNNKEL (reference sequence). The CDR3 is CASSQAPSATNEKLFF. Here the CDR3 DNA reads TGTGCCAGCAGCCAAGCCCCCTCTGCAACTAATGAAAAACTGTTTTTT.

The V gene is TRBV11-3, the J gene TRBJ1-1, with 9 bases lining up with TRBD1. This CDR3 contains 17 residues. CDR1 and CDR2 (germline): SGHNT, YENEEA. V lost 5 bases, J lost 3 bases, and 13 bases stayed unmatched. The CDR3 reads CASSHITGTGTDTEAFF. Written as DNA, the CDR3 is TGTGCCAGCAGCCATATCACCGGGACAGGGACGGACACTGAAGCTTTCTTT.

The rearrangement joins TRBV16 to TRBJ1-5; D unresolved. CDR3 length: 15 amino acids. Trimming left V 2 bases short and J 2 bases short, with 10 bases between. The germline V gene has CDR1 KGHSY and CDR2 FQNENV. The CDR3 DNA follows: TGTGCCAGCAGCCAAGTCCTGCCGGGCAATCAGCCCCAGCATTTT. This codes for CASSQVLPGNQPQHF. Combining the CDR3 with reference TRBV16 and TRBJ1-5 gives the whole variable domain GEEVAQTPKHLVRGEGQKAKLYCAPIKGHSYVFWYQQVLKNEFKFLISFQNENVFDETGMPKERFSAKCLPNSPCSLEIQATKLEDSAVYFCASSQVLPGNQPQHFGDGTRLSIL.

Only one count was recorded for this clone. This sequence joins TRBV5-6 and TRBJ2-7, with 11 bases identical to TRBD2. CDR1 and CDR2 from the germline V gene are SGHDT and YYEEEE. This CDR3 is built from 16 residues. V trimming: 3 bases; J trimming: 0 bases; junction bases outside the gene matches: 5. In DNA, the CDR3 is TGTGCCAGCAGCTCACGACTAGCGGGGAACTCCTACGAGCAGTACTTC. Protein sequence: CASSSRLAGNSYEQYF.

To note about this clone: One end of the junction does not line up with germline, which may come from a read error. The DNA for the CDR3 is TGCAGCGTCGAAGGCGAACAGGGTGGTCCCTATGGCTACACCTTC. Translation gives CSVEGEQGGPYGYTF. The chain carries TRBV29-1 and TRBJ1-2; D is possibly TRBD1 (6 bases). Germline loops: CDR1 SQVTM, CDR2 ANQGSEA. The CDR3 has 15 amino acids. The full variable domain, with the rest looked up from reference TRBV29-1 and TRBJ1-2, is SAVISQKPSRDICQRGTSLTIQCQVDSQVTMMFWYRQQPGQSLTLIATANQGSEATYESGFVIDKFPISRPNLTFSTLTVSNMSPEDSSIYLCSVEGEQGGPYGYTFGSGTRLTVV.

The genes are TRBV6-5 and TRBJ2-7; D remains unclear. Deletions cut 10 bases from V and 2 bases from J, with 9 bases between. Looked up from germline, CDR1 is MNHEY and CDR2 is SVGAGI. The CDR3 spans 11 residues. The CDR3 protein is CATRVAYEQYF. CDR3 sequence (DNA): TGTGCCACCAGAGTGGCCTACGAGCAGTACTTC.

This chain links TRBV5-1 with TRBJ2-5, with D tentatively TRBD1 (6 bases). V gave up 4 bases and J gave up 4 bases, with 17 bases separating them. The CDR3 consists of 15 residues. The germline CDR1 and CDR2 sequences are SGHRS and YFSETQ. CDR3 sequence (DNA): TGCGCCAGCAGCCCCACAAACAGGGAACCAGAGACCCAGTACTTC. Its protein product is CASSPTNREPETQYF.